The 30 T cell receptor beta chains below come from one sample, sequenced in a study of read filtering for tumor transcriptome and immune sequencing. This library used roughly 430 ng RNA and molecular barcoded adaptors spanning alpha/delta and beta/gamma chains. TCRdb reprocessed the reads with MiXCR, giving one entry per CDR3 protein. This table has around 20,000 distinct CDR3 sequences, approximately 24% appearing once. Material: a population of CD138-negative cells sorted from bone marrow. Receptor source: a donor aged 40 or over with multiple myeloma.

The table lists this clonotype with many counts. The rearrangement links TRBV9 to TRBJ2-2; D unclear. Germline CDR1 reads SGDLS; CDR2 reads YYNGEE. Deletions cut 0 bases from V and 3 bases from J, with 6 bases between. CDR3 length equals 14 residues. Here the CDR3 reads CASSVEKHTGELFF. CDR3 DNA: TGTGCCAGCAGCGTAGAAAAACACACCGGGGAGCTGTTTTTT.

This clonotype came up a few times. The J gene is TRBJ2-7, the V gene TRBV4-1; TRBD2 agrees at 12 bases. The germline V gene has CDR1 MGHRA and CDR2 YSYEKL. V lost 4 bases to trimming and J lost 6 bases; unmatched junction nucleotides: 7. This CDR3 contains 15 residues. The CDR3 loop is CASSLRLAGVPEQYF. CDR3 in DNA: TGCGCCAGCAGCCTACGACTAGCGGGAGTTCCCGAGCAGTACTTC.

This clonotype has ten or more counts. This chain uses TRBV29-1 with TRBJ1-2; TRBD1 might be the D (5 bases). The V end lost 7 bases, the J end lost 4 bases, and 13 bases lay between the germline ends. Per the germline V gene, CDR1 is SQVTM and CDR2 is ANQGSEA. The CDR3 length is 12 residues. CDR3 DNA: TGCAGCGCCCACCGGGGCAGCTATGGCTACACCTTC. This sequence encodes CSAHRGSYGYTF.

The V gene is TRBV30, the J gene TRBJ2-2, with a weak D call TRBD2 (5 bases). Germline V gene data show CDR1 as GTSNPN and CDR2 as SVGIG (reference sequence). Trimming left V 0 bases short and J 0 bases short, with 17 bases between. The CDR3 extends over 18 amino acids. The CDR3, as DNA: TGTGCCTGGAGTGTCGGACTTAAGACAAGAACGAACACCGGGGAGCTGTTTTTT. Translated, it gives CAWSVGLKTRTNTGELFF.

This clonotype was counted at least ten times. This chain links TRBV18 with TRBJ2-7; D is unclear. The CDR3 length is 13 residues. V lost 2 bases to trimming and J lost 6 bases, with 11 bases between them. Germline V gives CDR1 KGHSH, CDR2 LQKENI. DNA of the CDR3: TGTGCCAGCTCACCAGAAGAAAGATTCGAGCAGTACTTC. Its protein product is CASSPEERFEQYF.

This clonotype occurred once. V and J are TRBV4-2 and TRBJ2-5, with 8 bases lining up with TRBD2. CDR3 length: 15 amino acids. CDR1 and CDR2 (germline): LGHNA, YNFKEQ. After removal of 1 base from V and 5 bases from J, the junction contained 6 bases not matched to a gene. The CDR3 protein is CASSQAGGPRETQYF. In DNA, the CDR3 is TGTGCCAGCAGCCAAGCGGGAGGGCCGAGGGAGACCCAGTACTTC.

This clonotype was detected ten times or more. The V gene is TRBV4-2, the J gene TRBJ1-5; 9 nucleotides match TRBD1. Germline lookup yields CDR1 LGHNA and CDR2 YNFKEQ. The CDR3 extends over 15 amino acids. V lost 2 bases and J lost 4; bases outside the gene matches: 3. This CDR3 reads CASSQLGTGNQPQHF. The DNA for the CDR3 is TGTGCCAGCAGCCAACTCGGGACAGGGAATCAGCCCCAGCATTTT.

Comment on this clonotype: The junction departs from the called germline gene at one end, perhaps through a read error. The V call is TRBV28, the J call TRBJ2-6; tentatively, D is TRBD1 (5 bases). The CDR3 spans 17 residues. Germline CDR1 is MDHEN and CDR2 is SYDVKM. CDR3 residues: CASSSVGVSSGTNVLTF. As DNA, the CDR3 is TGTGCCAGCAGTAGTGTAGGGGTTAGCTCTGGGACCAACGTCCTGACTTTC.

This clonotype appeared many times. The rearrangement joins TRBV5-1 to TRBJ2-6; 7 bases are a match to TRBD1. This CDR3 has 15 amino acids. V trimming: 4 bases; J trimming: 4 bases; junction bases outside the gene matches: 5. The germline gives CDR1 SGHRS, CDR2 YFSETQ. CDR3 DNA: TGCGCCAGCAGCGTTACAGGGGTCGGGGCCAACGTCCTGACTTTC. Amino acid sequence: CASSVTGVGANVLTF. Drawing the rest from reference TRBV5-1 and TRBJ2-6, the complete variable domain is KAGVTQTPRYLIKTRGQQVTLSCSPISGHRSVSWYQQTPGQGLQFLFEYFSETQRNKGNFPGRFSGRQFSNSRSEMNVSTLELGDSALYLCASSVTGVGANVLTFGAGSRLTVL.

The gene calls are TRBV11-2 and TRBJ2-5; weak D call: TRBD1 (5 bases). CDR3 size: 13 residues. Trimming removed 2 bases from V and 2 bases from J, with 6 bases in between. Per the germline V gene, CDR1 is SGHAT and CDR2 is FQNNGV. CDR3 sequence: CASSLRTQETQYF. The CDR3 nucleotides are TGTGCCAGCAGCTTACGGACACAAGAGACCCAGTACTTC.

This clonotype was found a few times. One base separates it from a far larger clone, so it is likely a read error. The chain has TRBV7-2 and TRBJ2-1, with a weak D call TRBD1 (5 bases). Germline-derived CDR1 and CDR2 are SGHTA and FQGNSA. The CDR3 is 18 amino acids. The V end lost 2 bases, the J end lost 2 bases, and 19 bases lay between the germline ends. This CDR3 reads CASSLRSQEYLPYNEQFF. CDR3 nucleotides: TGTGCCAGCAGCTTACGTTCACAGGAATATCTCCCCTACAATGAGCAGTTCTTC.

With regard to this clonotype: Possible read error: a much larger clone is one base away. The DNA of the CDR3 is TGTGCCAGCACTAGATTAGCGGTAATCACAGATACGCAGTGTTTT. As protein: CASTRLAVITDTQCF. The V and J genes are TRBV2 and TRBJ2-3; a weak D match, TRBD2 (6 bases). Germline-derived CDR1 and CDR2 are SNHLY and FYNNEI. The CDR3 is 15 amino acids.

The chain recombines TRBV29-1 with TRBJ2-5; D assignment may be TRBD1 or TRBD2 (5 bases each). V dropped 1 base and J dropped 0 bases, with 9 bases sitting between them. The germline CDR1 and CDR2 sequences are SQVTM and ANQGSEA. The CDR3 contains 14 residues. CDR3: CSVEVGRYQETQYF. CDR3 DNA: TGCAGCGTTGAAGTGGGACGGTACCAAGAGACCCAGTACTTC.

Of note for this clonotype: A read error is possible here, since a much larger clone lies one base away. The V call is TRBV20-1, the J call TRBJ1-3; D uncertain. V lost 7 bases to trimming and J lost 2 bases, with 12 bases between them. This CDR3 is built from 13 residues. The germline gives CDR1 DFQATT, CDR2 SNEGSKA (reference sequence). The CDR3 region has the DNA TGCAGTGATAGGGAGTCTCCTGGAAACACCATATATTTT. Its translation: CSDRESPGNTIYF.

Many counts were recorded for this clonotype. CDR3 sequence: CSAISEAKNIQYF. The CDR3 DNA reads as TGCAGTGCTATTAGTGAGGCCAAAAACATTCAGTACTTC. The chain joins TRBV20-1 to TRBJ2-4; D not resolved. This CDR3 region has 13 residues. The V gene's germline CDR1 is DFQATT and CDR2 SNEGSKA (reference sequence). V dropped 4 bases and J dropped 1 base, with 8 bases sitting between them.

In its sample, this clonotype was seen many times. The genes are TRBV29-1 and TRBJ2-2, with a weak D call TRBD1 (6 bases). Germline V lookup: CDR1 SQVTM, CDR2 ANQGSEA. V lost 3 bases and J lost 1, with 9 bases in between. This CDR3 has 14 residues. For the CDR3, the DNA is TGCAGCGTTGAGAGGACAGAGAACACCGGGGAGCTGTTTTTT. This codes for CSVERTENTGELFF.

For this clonotype: A junction end diverges from the germline sequence, so it may reflect a read error. The J gene is TRBJ2-5, the V gene TRBV5-1; D is ambiguous. The CDR3 consists of 12 residues. Germline V gives CDR1 SGHRS, CDR2 YFSETQ. The CDR3 coding sequence is TGCGCCAGCAGAGAACGTGGAGAGACCCCGTACTTC. Protein: CASRERGETPYF.

Details on this clonotype: Just one base apart from a much larger clone, this may be a read error. The V call is TRBV20-1, the J call TRBJ2-1; 7 bases map to TRBD2. The germline V gene encodes CDR1 DFQATT and CDR2 SNEGSKA (reference sequence). The length of the CDR3 is 16 residues. The V segment lost 6 bases and the J segment 7 bases; nucleotides outside the gene matches: 18. The CDR3 protein is CSATGRLAERSNEQFF. The DNA for the CDR3 is TGCAGTGCCACGGGTCGGCTAGCGGAACGCTCTAATGAGCAGTTCTTC.

Worth noting for this clonotype: A much larger clone is a single base away; this may be a read error. The chain employs TRBV11-2 and TRBJ2-7; D is tentatively TRBD1 or TRBD2 (5 bases each). This CDR3 has 15 residues. Per germline, CDR1 SGHAT and CDR2 FQNNGV. CDR3 DNA: TGTGCCGGCAGCTTAGTCGTCGGGGCCTCCTACGAGCAGTACTTC. The encoded protein is CAGSLVVGASYEQYF.

V gene TRBV27 combines with J gene TRBJ2-1, with D tentatively TRBD1 (6 bases). This CDR3 has 12 residues. CDR1 is MNHEY and CDR2 is SMNVEV in the germline V gene (reference sequence). V was pared by 1 base and J by 10 bases, with 8 bases between. The CDR3 DNA reads as TGTGCCAGCAGTTTATTAGGACAGGAGCAGTTCTTC. As protein: CASSLLGQEQFF.

This rearrangement joins TRBV29-1 to TRBJ2-7; 7 bases match TRBD1. Unmatched junction bases numbered 10, after V lost 8 bases and J lost 3 bases. The germline V gene has CDR1 SQVTM and CDR2 ANQGSEA. There are 13 residues in the CDR3. In nucleotides, the CDR3 is TGCAGCCCCCGGACAGGTCTGAGCTACGAGCAGTACTTC. This gives the protein CSPRTGLSYEQYF.

The rearrangement joins TRBV2 to TRBJ2-5; D unclear. The CDR3 totals 13 residues. Trimming stripped 6 bases from V and 3 bases from J, with 11 bases between. Looked up from germline, CDR1 is SNHLY and CDR2 is FYNNEI. CDR3 sequence (DNA): TGTGCCAGCAGGGTCGGTAGGGAAGAGACCCAGTACTTC. Protein: CASRVGREETQYF.

This clonotype has a single count. Its ends do not fully match the called genes, so a read error is possible. The chain couples TRBV7-2 to TRBJ2-2, with D possibly matching TRBD2 (6 bases). The CDR3 is 16 residues long. The germline CDR1 and CDR2 sequences are SGHTA and FQGNSA. CDR3 DNA: TGTGCCAGCAGCCCCCAAGCTCTAGCGAACACCGGGGAGCCGTTTTTT. Its protein is CASSPQALANTGEPFF.

The chain recombines TRBV20-1 with TRBJ2-1; 8 nucleotides align to TRBD2. The CDR3 is 17 amino acids. Trimming took 2 bases from V and 0 from J; bases not matched to a gene: 9. In germline, CDR1 is DFQATT, CDR2 SNEGSKA (reference sequence). The CDR3 nucleotides are TGCAGTGCTAGACTTGGTACCGGGACTAGCTCCTACAATGAGCAGTTCTTC. It translates to CSARLGTGTSSYNEQFF.

This clonotype occurred many times. J is TRBJ2-7 and V is TRBV7-9; D is perhaps TRBD1 (6 bases). The V end lost 1 base, the J end lost 3 bases, and 16 bases lay between the germline ends. Germline values: CDR1 SEHNR, CDR2 FQNEAQ (reference sequence). This CDR3 contains 16 residues. The CDR3 region has the DNA TGTGCCAGCAGCTTAGTGGGACGGGACATCGACTACGAGCAGTACTTC. Translating gives CASSLVGRDIDYEQYF.

This clonotype showed up just a few times. This sequence joins TRBV15 and TRBJ2-1, with D perhaps TRBD2 (6 bases). This CDR3 is built from 18 residues. V lost 1 base to trimming and J lost 0 bases, with 16 bases between them. Germline CDR1 LNHNV, CDR2 YYDKDF (reference sequence). The CDR3, as DNA: TGTGCCACCAGCAGAGCGGAGGGGAGCATGTCCTCCTACAATGAGCAGTTCTTC. Translation gives CATSRAEGSMSSYNEQFF.

Regarding this clonotype: With a much larger clone just one base away, this may be a read error. This rearrangement joins TRBV7-8 to TRBJ2-2, with D perhaps matching TRBD2 (6 bases). Germline V gene sequence: CDR1 SGHVS, CDR2 FQNEAQ. CDR3 length equals 15 residues. Trimming left V 5 bases short and J 4 bases short, with 14 bases between. DNA for the CDR3: TGTGCCAGCAGCCCCATGCGGGGTAGCACCGGGGAGCTGTTTTTT. As protein: CASSPMRGSTGELFF.

This clonotype was counted once. A much more abundant neighbour one base away suggests this may be a read error. The chain uses TRBV7-9 and TRBJ1-1, with a weak D call TRBD1 (6 bases). Trimming shortened V by 5 bases and J by 5 bases, and 24 bases separated the two germline ends. Germline V gene sequence: CDR1 SEHNR, CDR2 FQNEAQ (reference sequence). The CDR3 consists of 17 residues. The CDR3 DNA reads TGTGCCAGCAGCGGGGGAGGGGGGGCCCGGTTGGATACTGAAGCTTTCTTT. Translation: CASSGGGGARLDTEAFF. Full variable domain (outside the CDR3, taken from reference TRBV7-9 and TRBJ1-1): DTGVSQNPRHKITKRGQNVTFRCDPISEHNRLYWYRQTLGQGPEFLTYFQNEAQLEKSRLLSDRFSAERPKGSFSTLEIQRTEQGDSAMYLCASSGGGGARLDTEAFFGQGTRLTVV.

This clonotype was observed a single time. The chain links TRBV29-1 to TRBJ2-5, with TRBD1 matching 8 bases. Losses at the gene ends were 1 base for V and 2 bases for J; bases not matched to a gene: 9. The CDR3 spans 16 residues. Germline V gene sequence: CDR1 SQVTM, CDR2 ANQGSEA. CDR3 loop: CSVEAPGDRSQETQYF. The CDR3, as DNA: TGCAGCGTTGAAGCCCCCGGGGACAGGTCACAAGAGACCCAGTACTTC.

This clonotype appeared once. This may arise from a read error, as a much more abundant clone is one base away. V gene TRBV5-1 combines with J gene TRBJ2-3; possible D gene TRBD2, 5 bases. Germline V gives CDR1 SGHRS, CDR2 YFSETQ. The CDR3 is 15 residues long. The CDR3 loop reads CASSFEGSSTHTQYF. The CDR3 bases are TGCGCCAGCAGCTTCGAGGGCTCCTCCACACATACGCAGTATTTT.